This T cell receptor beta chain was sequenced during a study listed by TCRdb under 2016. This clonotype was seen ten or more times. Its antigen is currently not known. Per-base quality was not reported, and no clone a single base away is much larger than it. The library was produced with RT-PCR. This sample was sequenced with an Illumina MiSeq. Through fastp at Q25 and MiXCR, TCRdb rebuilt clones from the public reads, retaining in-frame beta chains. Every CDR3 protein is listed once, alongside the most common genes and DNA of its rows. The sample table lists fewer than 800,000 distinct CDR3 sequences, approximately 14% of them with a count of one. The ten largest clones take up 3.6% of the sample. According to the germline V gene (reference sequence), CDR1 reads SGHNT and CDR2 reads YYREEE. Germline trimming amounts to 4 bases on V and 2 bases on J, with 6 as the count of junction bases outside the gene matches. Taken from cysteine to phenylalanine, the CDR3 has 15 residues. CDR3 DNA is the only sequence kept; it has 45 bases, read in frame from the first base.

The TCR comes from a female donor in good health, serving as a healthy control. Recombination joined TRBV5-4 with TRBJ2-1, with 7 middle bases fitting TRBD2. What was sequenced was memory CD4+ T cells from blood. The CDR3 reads CASSRGGSPYNEQFF. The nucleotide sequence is TGTGCCAGCAGCCGGGGCGGGAGCCCCTACAATGAGCAGTTCTTC.